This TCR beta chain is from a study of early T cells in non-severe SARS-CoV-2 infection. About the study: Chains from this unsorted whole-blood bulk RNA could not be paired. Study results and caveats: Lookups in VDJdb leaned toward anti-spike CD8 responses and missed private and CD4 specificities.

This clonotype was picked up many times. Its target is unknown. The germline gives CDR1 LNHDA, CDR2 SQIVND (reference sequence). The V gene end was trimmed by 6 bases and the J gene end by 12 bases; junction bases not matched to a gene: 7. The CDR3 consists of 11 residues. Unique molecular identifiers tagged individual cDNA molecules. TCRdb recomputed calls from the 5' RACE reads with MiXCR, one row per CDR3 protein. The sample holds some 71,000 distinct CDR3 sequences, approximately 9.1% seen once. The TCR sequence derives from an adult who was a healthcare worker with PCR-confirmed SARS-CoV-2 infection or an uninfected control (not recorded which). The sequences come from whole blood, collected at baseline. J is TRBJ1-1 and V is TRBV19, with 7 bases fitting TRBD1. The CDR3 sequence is CASRKGQSPFF. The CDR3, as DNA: TGTGCCAGTAGGAAGGGACAGAGTCCTTTCTTT.